This T cell receptor beta chain emerged from a study of T cells after yellow fever vaccination (dated by TCRdb to the late 2010s). A note on the overall study: The SMART-Seq v4 Ultra Low Input RNA kit was used to prepare libraries from fractions with low cell numbers. Two healthy male donors, one aged 18 to 30 and one aged 30 to 39 years, made up the cohort. Bulk PBMC replicates and cell subsets were isolated from blood drawn at multiple timepoints before and after both primary and secondary immunization. To track T-cell clones before and after primary and booster YFV17D yellow fever vaccination, bulk TCR alpha and beta repertoires were sequenced longitudinally. Broad study findings and their caveats: Only a couple of donors were included in the study, so the extent to which the findings can be generalized is limited. A small fraction of clonotypes showed up in both the CD4 and CD8 compartments, probably as a result of convergent recombination. Because abundant contaminating clonotypes from the bulk population could be contained in FACS-sorted repertoires, computational filtering was required. Compared with the primary T-cell response, the secondary T-cell response was weaker but faster, peaking on day 5 rather than day 15. After the booster, most of the clones that had expanded following primary vaccination were detected again (around 95% of CD4 and around 87% of CD8), which suggests that memory was broadly maintained.

TCR cDNA was made using 5'RACE template switching, a step that added a universal primer site and unique molecular identifiers. Priming for cDNA synthesis came from both the TCR alpha and TCR beta constant segments. Libraries were amplified in two PCR steps, with sample barcodes and sequencing adapters added in the second step. Sequencing of libraries was performed on Illumina HiSeq 2500 (2x100 bp) or NovaSeq (2x150 bp). The paper's processing steps were these. MIGEC was used to demultiplex reads and collapse the reads into UMI consensus sequences, and MiXCR was used for V(D)J alignment. Using edgeR on replicate PBMC samples, clonotypes were called vaccine-responding if FDR was below 0.01 and the log2 fold change was above 5 up to day 15. Each bulk clonotype received a CD4 or CD8 identity based on whether the sequenced CD4 or CD8 repertoire contained that clonotype at higher abundance. The public reads were quality trimmed at Q25 with fastp and then assembled into clones with MiXCR by TCRdb, keeping productive beta chains. Each CDR3 protein appears once, grouped with its most common genes and DNA. TCRdb, not the authors, supplied the V and J calls. This sample holds 200,000 to 300,000 distinct CDR3 sequences; around 6.7% were observed only once. More than 1% of the sample is taken by the ten largest.

Turning to this clonotype: Its antigen is still unknown. There are no base qualities to consult, and no much larger clone falls within one base.

The V end loses 2 bases and the J end loses 1 base, and a stretch of 12 bases separates them. Including cysteine and phenylalanine, the CDR3 has 15 amino acids. CDR3 DNA only is kept here, 45 bases in frame from base 1. According to the germline V gene, CDR1 reads SGHRS and CDR2 reads YFSETQ. What this sample's treatment or condition label stands for: live attenuated yellow fever vaccine strain. PBMCs were isolated from peripheral blood using a standard Ficoll-Paque protocol. Dynabeads CD4 and CD8 positive selection kits were used to isolate CD4 and CD8 T-cell fractions. TriZol was used to extract RNA from bulk PBMCs, CD4 and CD8 fractions, and dextramer-positive and dextramer-negative fractions.

The chain uses TRBV5-1 and TRBJ2-5; possibly the D gene is TRBD1, per 5 matching bases. The sequencing used CD4+ T cells sorted from PBMCs, collected on the day of the yellow fever booster vaccination. This receptor was taken from a man aged 25 to 40 who received the YFV17D yellow fever vaccine. The sequenced DNA: TGCGCCAGCAGCTTTGGCGACAGATCCCAAGAGACCCAGTACTTC. Its protein is CASSFGDRSQETQYF.